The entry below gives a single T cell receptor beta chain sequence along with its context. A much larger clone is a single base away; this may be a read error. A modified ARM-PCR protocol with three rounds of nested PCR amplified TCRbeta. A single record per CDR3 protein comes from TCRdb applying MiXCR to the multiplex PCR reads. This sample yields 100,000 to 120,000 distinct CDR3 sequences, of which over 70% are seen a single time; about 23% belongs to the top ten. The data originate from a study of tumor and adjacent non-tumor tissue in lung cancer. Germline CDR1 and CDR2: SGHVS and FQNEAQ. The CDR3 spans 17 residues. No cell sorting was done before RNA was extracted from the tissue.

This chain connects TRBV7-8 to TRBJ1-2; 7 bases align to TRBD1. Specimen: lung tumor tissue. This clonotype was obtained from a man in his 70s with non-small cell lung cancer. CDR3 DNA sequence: TGTGCCGGCAGCCCGGACAGGAGAACTAGCCTTAACTATGGCTACACCTTC. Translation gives CAGSPDRRTSLNYGYTF.